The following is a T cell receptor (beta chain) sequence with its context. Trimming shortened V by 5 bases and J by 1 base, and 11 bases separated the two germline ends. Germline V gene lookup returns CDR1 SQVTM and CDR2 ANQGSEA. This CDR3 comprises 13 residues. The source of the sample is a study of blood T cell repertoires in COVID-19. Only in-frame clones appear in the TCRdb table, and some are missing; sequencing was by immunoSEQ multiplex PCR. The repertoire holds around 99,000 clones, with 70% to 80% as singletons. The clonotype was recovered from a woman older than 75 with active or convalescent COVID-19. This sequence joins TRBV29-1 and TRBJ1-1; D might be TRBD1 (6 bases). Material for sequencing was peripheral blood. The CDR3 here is CSVNRDENTEAFF. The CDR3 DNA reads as TGCAGCGTTAACAGGGATGAGAACACTGAAGCTTTCTTT.